A single T cell receptor beta chain is shown here with its context. The CDR3 spans 16 residues. Germline V gene sequence: CDR1 MDHEN, CDR2 SYDVKM. Trimming at V came to 4 bases and at J to 3 bases, leaving 10 bases not matched to a gene. The protocol was immunoSEQ multiplex PCR, while the TCRdb copy is restricted to in-frame clones and leaves out a portion. The sample consists of roughly 80,000 clones, 91% of them appearing once. These data are taken from a study of blood T cell repertoires in COVID-19. As for the study in general: The study drew acute and convalescent COVID-19 samples from the United States, Italy and Spain.

The chain combines TRBV28 with TRBJ2-5, with 8 positions matching TRBD2. The TCR sequence derives from a man in his fifties or sixties with COVID-19, enrolled during active disease. The sequenced sample was peripheral blood. For the CDR3, the DNA is TGTGCCAGCAGTTGGGTAGCGGGAAGGTCGGAAGAGACCCAGTACTTC. Protein: CASSWVAGRSEETQYF.